A single T cell receptor (beta chain) is shown here with its context. As yet, its antigen is unknown. This record belongs to a study of cytomegalovirus exposure and HLA in healthy donors. PCR involved 60 Vbeta and 13 Jbeta primers. Clones were sequenced by immunoSEQ multiplex PCR, and TCRdb holds only the in-frame ones, with some missing. The sample lists 80,000 to 100,000 clones; roughly 77% were seen once. While unrecorded immune exposures were likely, the donors were nominally healthy when sampled. Study-wide results and caveats: Earlier results showed most TCR beta V segments being productive about 87% or about 30% of the time. Analyses of presence and absence presupposed an approximately uniform sequencing depth across donors.

This CDR3 contains 15 residues. Germline CDR1 MGHRA, CDR2 YSYEKL. This sequence joins TRBV4-1 and TRBJ2-5; 8 positions match TRBD2. The assigned J gene may be wrong: the sequence end matches TRBJ2-7 better. The TCR sequence derives from a man in his forties in good health and CMV-seronegative. The sample consisted of PBMCs. CDR3 loop: CASSQHPGGAYEQYF. The CDR3 bases are TGCGCCAGCAGCCAACATCCCGGGGGGGCATACGAGCAGTACTTC.